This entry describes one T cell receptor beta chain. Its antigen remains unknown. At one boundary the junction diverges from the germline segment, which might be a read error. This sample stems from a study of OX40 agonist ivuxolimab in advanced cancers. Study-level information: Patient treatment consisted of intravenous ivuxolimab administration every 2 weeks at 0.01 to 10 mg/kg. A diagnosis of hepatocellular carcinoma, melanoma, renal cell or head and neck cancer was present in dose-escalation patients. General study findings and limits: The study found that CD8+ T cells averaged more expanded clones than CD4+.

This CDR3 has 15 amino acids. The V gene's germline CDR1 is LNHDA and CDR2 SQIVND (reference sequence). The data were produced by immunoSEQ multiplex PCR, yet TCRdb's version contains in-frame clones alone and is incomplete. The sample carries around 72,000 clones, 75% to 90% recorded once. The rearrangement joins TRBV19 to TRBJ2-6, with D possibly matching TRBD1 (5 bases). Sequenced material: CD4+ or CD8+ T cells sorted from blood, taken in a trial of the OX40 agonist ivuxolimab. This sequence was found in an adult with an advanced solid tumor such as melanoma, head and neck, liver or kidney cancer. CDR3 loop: CASRIGVAGANVLTF. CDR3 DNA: TGTGCCAGTAGGATAGGGGTCGCTGGGGCCAACGTCCTGACTTTC. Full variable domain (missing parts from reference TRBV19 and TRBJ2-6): DGGITQSPKYLFRKEGQNVTLSCEQNLNHDAMYWYRQDPGQGLRLIYYSQIVNDFQKGDIAEGYSVSREKKESFPLTVTSAQKNPTAFYLCASRIGVAGANVLTFGAGSRLTVL.